One and the same sample provided the 4 T cell receptor beta chains below, sequenced in a study of T cells in Graves' hyperthyroidism and ophthalmopathy. Amplification targeted TCR beta CDR3 regions from RNA transcripts. The study used the HTBI primer set for a first-round RT-PCR of the TCR CDR3. TCRdb called the multiplex PCR reads again in MiXCR, with one record for every CDR3 protein. Found here are approximately 720,000 distinct CDR3 sequences, about 19% of them singletons; the top ten hold 16%. Sequencing was carried out using blood. The source is a woman in her forties or fifties with Graves' hyperthyroidism that later progressed to Graves' ophthalmopathy.

The genes are TRBV6-1 and TRBJ1-5; a weak D match, TRBD1 (5 bases). The CDR3 contains 16 residues. V was cut by 3 bases and J by 2 bases, with 14 bases left in between. Germline V CDR1 and CDR2: MNHNS, SASEGT. The CDR3 DNA reads TGTGCCAGCAGTGATCGGGGGTTGAGGGGCAATCAGCCCCAGCATTTT. Protein sequence: CASSDRGLRGNQPQHF.

In its sample, this clonotype was seen many times. The chain joins TRBV12-3 or TRBV12-4 to TRBJ1-1, with D tentatively TRBD1 (5 bases). V gave up 3 bases and J gave up 6 bases, with 11 bases separating them. The CDR3 has 13 amino acids. DNA for the CDR3: TGTGCCAGCAGTTTGCCAGGGATCTCTGAAGCTTTCTTT. It is translated as CASSLPGISEAFF.

This clonotype has at least ten counts. The genes are TRBV20-1 and TRBJ2-7; maybe TRBD2 (6 bases). The CDR3 extends over 15 amino acids. Per germline, CDR1 DFQATT and CDR2 SNEGSKA (reference sequence). V was clipped by 0 bases and J by 0 bases, with 12 bases between them. In DNA form, the CDR3 reads TGCAGTGCTAGAGAACCCCGGGGGTCCTCCTACGAGCAGTACTTC. This translates into CSAREPRGSSYEQYF.

This chain links TRBV6-1 with TRBJ1-3; 7 nucleotides line up with TRBD1. Germline trimming cut 1 base from V and 2 bases from J; bases unmatched to any gene: 2. Per germline, CDR1 MNHNS and CDR2 SASEGT. This CDR3 has 15 amino acids. The CDR3 nucleotides read TGTGCCAGCAGTGAAGTGAGGGGGCCTGGAAACACCATATATTTT. Its protein is CASSEVRGPGNTIYF.